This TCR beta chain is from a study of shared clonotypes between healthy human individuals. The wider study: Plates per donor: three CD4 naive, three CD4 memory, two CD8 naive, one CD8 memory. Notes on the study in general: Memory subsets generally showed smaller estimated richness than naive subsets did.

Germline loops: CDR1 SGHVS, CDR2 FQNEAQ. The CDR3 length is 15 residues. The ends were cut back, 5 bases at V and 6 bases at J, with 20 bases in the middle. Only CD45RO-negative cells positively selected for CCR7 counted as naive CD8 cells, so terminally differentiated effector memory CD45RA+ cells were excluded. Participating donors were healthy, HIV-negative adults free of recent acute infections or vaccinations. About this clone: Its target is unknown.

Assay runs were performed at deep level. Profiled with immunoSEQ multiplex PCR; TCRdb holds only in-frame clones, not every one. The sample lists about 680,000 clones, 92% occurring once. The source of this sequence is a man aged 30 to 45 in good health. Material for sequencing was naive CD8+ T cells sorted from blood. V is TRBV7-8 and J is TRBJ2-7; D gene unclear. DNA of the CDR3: TGTGCCAGCAGCCCCTCGTACACCCCCGCCGGCGAGCAGTACTTC. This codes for CASSPSYTPAGEQYF.